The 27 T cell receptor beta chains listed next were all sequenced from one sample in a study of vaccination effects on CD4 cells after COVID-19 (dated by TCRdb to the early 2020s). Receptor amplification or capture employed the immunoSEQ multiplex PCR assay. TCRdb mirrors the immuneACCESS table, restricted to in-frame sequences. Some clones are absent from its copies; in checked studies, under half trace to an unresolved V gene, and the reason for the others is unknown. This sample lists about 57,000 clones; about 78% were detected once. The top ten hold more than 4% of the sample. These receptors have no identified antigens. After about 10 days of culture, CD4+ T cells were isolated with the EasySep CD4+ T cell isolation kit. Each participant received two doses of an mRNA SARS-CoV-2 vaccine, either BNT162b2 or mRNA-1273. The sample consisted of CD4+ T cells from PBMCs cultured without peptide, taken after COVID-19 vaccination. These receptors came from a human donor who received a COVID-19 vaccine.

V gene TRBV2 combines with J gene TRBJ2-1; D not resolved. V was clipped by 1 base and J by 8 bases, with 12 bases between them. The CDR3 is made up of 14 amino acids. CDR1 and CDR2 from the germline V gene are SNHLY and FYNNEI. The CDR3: CASSEDYEIHEQFF. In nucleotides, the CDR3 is TGTGCCAGCAGTGAAGACTACGAAATTCATGAGCAGTTCTTC.

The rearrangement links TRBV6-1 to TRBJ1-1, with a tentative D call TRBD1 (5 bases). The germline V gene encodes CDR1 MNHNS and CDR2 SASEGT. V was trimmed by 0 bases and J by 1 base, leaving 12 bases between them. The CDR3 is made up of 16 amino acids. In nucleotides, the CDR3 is TGTGCCAGCAGTGAAGCCATGGTGGGGCAGAACACTGAAGCTTTCTTT. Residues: CASSEAMVGQNTEAFF.

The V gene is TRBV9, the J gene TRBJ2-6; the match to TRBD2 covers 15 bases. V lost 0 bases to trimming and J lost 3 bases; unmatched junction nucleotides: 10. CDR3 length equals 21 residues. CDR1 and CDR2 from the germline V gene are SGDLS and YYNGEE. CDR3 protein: CASSVGLGLAGGRSGANVLTF. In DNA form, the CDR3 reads TGTGCCAGCAGCGTAGGGTTGGGACTAGCGGGGGGCCGTAGTGGGGCCAACGTCCTGACTTTC.

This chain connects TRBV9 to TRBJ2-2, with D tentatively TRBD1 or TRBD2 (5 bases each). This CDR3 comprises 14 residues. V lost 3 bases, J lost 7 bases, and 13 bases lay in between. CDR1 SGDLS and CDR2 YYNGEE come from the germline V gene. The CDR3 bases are TGTGCCAGCAGCGCTTCCCTGGGGGTCGGGGAGCTGTTTTTT. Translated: CASSASLGVGELFF.

The CDR3 loop is CASSYSPREGLNEQYF. In nucleotides, the CDR3 is TGTGCCAGCAGTTACTCCCCGCGGGAGGGCCTCAACGAGCAGTACTTC. The chain has TRBV6-5 and TRBJ2-7; 9 nucleotides align to TRBD2. Unmatched junction bases numbered 8, after V lost 0 bases and J lost 5 bases. The germline CDR1 and CDR2 sequences are MNHEY and SVGAGI. The CDR3 extends over 16 amino acids.

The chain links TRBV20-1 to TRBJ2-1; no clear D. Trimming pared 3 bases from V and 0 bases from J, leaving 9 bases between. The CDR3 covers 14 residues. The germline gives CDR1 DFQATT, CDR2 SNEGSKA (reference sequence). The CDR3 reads CSASQQFSYNEQFF. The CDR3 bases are TGCAGTGCTAGTCAACAGTTCTCCTACAATGAGCAGTTCTTC.

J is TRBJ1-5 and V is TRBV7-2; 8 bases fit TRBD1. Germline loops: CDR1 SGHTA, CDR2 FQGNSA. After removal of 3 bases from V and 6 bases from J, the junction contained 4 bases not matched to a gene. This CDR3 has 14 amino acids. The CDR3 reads CASSLDRAGQPQHF. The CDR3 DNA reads TGTGCCAGCAGCTTGGACAGGGCTGGTCAGCCCCAGCATTTT.

CDR3 bases: TGTGCCAGCAGTGTAGGACAGGGTATCTCTGGAAACACCATATATTTT. Its translation: CASSVGQGISGNTIYF. This chain joins TRBV2 and TRBJ1-3; TRBD1 aligns across 8 bases. Trimming took 4 bases from V and 0 from J; bases not matched to a gene: 5. This CDR3 region has 16 residues. CDR1 is SNHLY, CDR2 FYNNEI, per germline.

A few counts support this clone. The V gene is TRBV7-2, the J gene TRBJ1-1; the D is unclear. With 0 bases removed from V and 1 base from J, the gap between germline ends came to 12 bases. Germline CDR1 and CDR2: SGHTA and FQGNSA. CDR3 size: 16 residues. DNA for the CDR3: TGTGCCAGCAGCTTAGCGAGTGGAAAGGGGAACACTGAAGCTTTCTTT. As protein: CASSLASGKGNTEAFF.

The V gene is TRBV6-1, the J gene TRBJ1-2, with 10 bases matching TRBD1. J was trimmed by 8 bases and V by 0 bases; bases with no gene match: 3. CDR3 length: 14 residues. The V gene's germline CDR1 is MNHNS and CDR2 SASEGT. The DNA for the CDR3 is TGTGCCAGCAGTGAAGCCGGACAGGGGGACGGCTACACCTTC. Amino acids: CASSEAGQGDGYTF.

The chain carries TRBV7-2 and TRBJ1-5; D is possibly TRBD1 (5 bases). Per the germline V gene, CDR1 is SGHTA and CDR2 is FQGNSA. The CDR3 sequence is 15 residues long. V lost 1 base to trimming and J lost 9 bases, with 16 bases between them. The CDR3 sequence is CASSLVVAGGGPQHF. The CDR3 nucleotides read TGTGCCAGCAGCTTAGTTGTGGCTGGGGGTGGGCCCCAGCATTTT.

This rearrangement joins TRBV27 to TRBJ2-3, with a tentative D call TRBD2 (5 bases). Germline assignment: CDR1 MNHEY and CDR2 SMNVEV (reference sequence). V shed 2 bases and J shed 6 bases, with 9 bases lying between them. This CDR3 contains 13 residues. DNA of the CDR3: TGTGCCAGCAGTTTAATGGGAGCCGATACGCAGTATTTT. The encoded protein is CASSLMGADTQYF.

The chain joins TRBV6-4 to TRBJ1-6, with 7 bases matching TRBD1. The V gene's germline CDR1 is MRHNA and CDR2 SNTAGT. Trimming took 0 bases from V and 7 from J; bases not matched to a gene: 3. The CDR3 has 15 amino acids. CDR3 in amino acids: CASSDSIQGNSPLHF. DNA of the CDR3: TGTGCCAGCAGTGACTCGATACAGGGGAATTCACCCCTCCACTTT.

The CDR3 spells CASSLDPRAVWSYEQYF. The CDR3 DNA sequence: TGTGCCAGCAGCTTAGACCCCCGGGCGGTGTGGTCCTACGAGCAGTACTTC. The J gene is TRBJ2-7, the V gene TRBV11-2, with D unclear. The CDR3 spans 17 residues. CDR1 SGHAT and CDR2 FQNNGV come from the germline V gene. The V end was cut by 0 bases, the J end by 1 base, with 16 bases between.

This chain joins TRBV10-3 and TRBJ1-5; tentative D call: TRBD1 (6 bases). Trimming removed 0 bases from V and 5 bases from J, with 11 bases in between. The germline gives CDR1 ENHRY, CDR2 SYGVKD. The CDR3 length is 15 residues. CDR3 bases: TGTGCCATCAGTGAGTCGACAGGCCAAGATCAGCCCCAGCATTTT. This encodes CAISESTGQDQPQHF.

In nucleotides, the CDR3 is TGTGCCAGAAATCCGGGACAGGGCTTTTTCCTTTGTACTGAAGCTTTCTTT. Its protein product is CARNPGQGFFLCTEAFF. The chain employs TRBV19 and TRBJ1-1, with 9 bases matching TRBD1. This CDR3 has 17 residues. Germline V lookup: CDR1 LNHDA, CDR2 SQIVND (reference sequence). Trimming removed 9 bases from V and 5 bases from J; junction bases left unmatched: 19.

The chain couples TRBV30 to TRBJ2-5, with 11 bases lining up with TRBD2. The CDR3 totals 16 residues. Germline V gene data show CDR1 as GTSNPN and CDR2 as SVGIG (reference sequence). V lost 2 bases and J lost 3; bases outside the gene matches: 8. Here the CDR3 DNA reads TGTGCCTGGAGTCCAGGGGTAGCGGGGGGGAAAGAGACCCAGTACTTC. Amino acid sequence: CAWSPGVAGGKETQYF.

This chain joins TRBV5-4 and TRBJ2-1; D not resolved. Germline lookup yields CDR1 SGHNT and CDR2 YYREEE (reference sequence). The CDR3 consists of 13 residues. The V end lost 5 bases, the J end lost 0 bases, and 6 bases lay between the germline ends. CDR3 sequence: CASRADSYNEQFF. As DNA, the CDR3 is TGTGCCAGCAGGGCGGACTCCTACAATGAGCAGTTCTTC.

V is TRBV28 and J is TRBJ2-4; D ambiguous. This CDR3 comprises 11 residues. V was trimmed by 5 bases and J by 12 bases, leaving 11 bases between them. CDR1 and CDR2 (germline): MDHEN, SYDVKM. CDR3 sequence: CASSNSWTQYF. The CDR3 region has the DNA TGTGCCAGCAGTAACTCCTGGACTCAGTACTTC.

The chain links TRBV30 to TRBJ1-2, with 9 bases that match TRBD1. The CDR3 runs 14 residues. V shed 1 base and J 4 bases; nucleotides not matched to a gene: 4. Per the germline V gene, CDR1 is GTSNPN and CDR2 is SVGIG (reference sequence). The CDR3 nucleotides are TGTGCCTGGAGTGCACAGGGGGCGGGCTATGGCTACACCTTC. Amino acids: CAWSAQGAGYGYTF.

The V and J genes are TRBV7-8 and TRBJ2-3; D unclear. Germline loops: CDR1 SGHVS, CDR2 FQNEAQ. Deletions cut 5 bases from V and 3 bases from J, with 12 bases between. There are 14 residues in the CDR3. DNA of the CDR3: TGTGCCAGCAGCCCCAACAGTGGTACAGATACGCAGTATTTT. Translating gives CASSPNSGTDTQYF. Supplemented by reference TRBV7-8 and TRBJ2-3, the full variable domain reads GAGVSQSPRYKVAKRGQDVALRCDPISGHVSLFWYQQALGQGPEFLTYFQNEAQLDKSGLPSDRFFAERPEGSVSTLKIQRTQQEDSAVYLCASSPNSGTDTQYFGPGTRLTVL.

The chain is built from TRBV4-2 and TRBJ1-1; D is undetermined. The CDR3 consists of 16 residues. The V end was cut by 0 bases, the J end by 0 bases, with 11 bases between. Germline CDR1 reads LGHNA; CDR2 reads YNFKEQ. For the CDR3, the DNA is TGTGCCAGCAGCCAAGAGTCGATCTTAATGAACACTGAAGCTTTCTTT. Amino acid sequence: CASSQESILMNTEAFF.

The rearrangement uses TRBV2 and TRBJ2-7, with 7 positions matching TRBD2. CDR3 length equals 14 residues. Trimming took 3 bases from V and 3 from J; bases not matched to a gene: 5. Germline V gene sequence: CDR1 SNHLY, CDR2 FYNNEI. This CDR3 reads CASSEGTISYEQYF. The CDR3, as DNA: TGTGCCAGCAGTGAGGGGACTATAAGCTACGAGCAGTACTTC.

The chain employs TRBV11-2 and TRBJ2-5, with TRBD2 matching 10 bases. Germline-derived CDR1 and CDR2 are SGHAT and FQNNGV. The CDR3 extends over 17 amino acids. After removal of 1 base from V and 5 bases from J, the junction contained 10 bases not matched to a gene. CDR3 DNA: TGTGCCAGCAGCTTAGGGAATAGCGGGAGGATACGGGAGACCCAGTACTTC. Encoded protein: CASSLGNSGRIRETQYF.

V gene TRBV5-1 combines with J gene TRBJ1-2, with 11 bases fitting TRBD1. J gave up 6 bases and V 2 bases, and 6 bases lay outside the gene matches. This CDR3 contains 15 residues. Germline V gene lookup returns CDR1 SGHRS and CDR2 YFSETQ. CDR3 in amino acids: CASSLPGQGEDGYTF. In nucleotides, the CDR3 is TGCGCCAGCAGCTTACCGGGACAGGGGGAGGATGGCTACACCTTC.

For the CDR3, the DNA is TGTGCCAGCAGCCACTGGACAGGACTCGGAGATACGCAGTATTTT. This gives the protein CASSHWTGLGDTQYF. The chain is built from TRBV3-1 (or the pseudogene TRBV3-2) and TRBJ2-3, with 7 bases aligning to TRBD1. Germline V gene lookup returns CDR1 LGHDT and CDR2 YNNKEL (reference sequence). The CDR3 runs to 15 residues. With 3 bases clipped from V and 5 bases from J, the junction kept 8 bases outside the gene matches.

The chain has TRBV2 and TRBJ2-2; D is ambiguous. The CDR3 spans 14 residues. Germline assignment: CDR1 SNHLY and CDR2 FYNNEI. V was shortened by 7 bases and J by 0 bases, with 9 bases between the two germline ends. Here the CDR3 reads CASKERPNTGELFF. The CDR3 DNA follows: TGTGCCAGCAAGGAGAGACCGAACACCGGGGAGCTGTTTTTT.